Shown below are 28 T cell receptor beta chains from a single sample sequenced in a study of blood T cell repertoires in COVID-19. Clones were read by immunoSEQ multiplex PCR, and TCRdb kept only the in-frame ones, dropping some. In the table there are fewer than 200,000 clones, approximately 85% of which are singletons. The sequenced sample was peripheral blood. These receptors were obtained from an elderly woman with acute or convalescent COVID-19.

The V gene is TRBV11-2, the J gene TRBJ2-1, with D perhaps TRBD2 (5 bases). Germline CDR1 reads SGHAT; CDR2 reads FQNNGV. With 6 bases removed from V and 7 bases from J, the gap between germline ends came to 19 bases. CDR3 length: 15 residues. The CDR3, as DNA: TGTGCCAGCAGTCCCAGGACTGGGGTGGGGAATGAGCAGTTCTTC. It encodes CASSPRTGVGNEQFF.

The rearrangement joins TRBV9 to TRBJ1-1, with D perhaps TRBD1 (5 bases). Germline V CDR1 and CDR2: SGDLS, YYNGEE. V dropped 0 bases and J dropped 1 base, with 10 bases sitting between them. This CDR3 is built from 15 residues. The CDR3 loop reads CASSVVADKNTEAFF. The CDR3 DNA is TGTGCCAGCAGCGTAGTGGCGGACAAGAACACTGAAGCTTTCTTT.

The rearrangement uses TRBV6-2 or TRBV6-3 and TRBJ2-3; D may be TRBD1 (6 bases). Trimming left V 6 bases short and J 4 bases short, with 11 bases between. Germline V gene sequence: CDR1 MNHEY, CDR2 SVGEGT. CDR3 length equals 13 residues. The CDR3 nucleotides read TGTGCCAGCAGCTCAGGGGATCCAGATACGCAGTATTTT. This sequence encodes CASSSGDPDTQYF.

The chain recombines TRBV29-1 with TRBJ2-4; 10 nucleotides align to TRBD1. Germline CDR1 and CDR2: SQVTM and ANQGSEA. V was clipped by 0 bases and J by 7 bases; unmatched bases: 6. This CDR3 comprises 15 residues. The CDR3 region is CSVEESGTGVNIQYF. In nucleotides, the CDR3 is TGCAGCGTTGAAGAATCCGGGACAGGGGTGAACATTCAGTACTTC.

The rearrangement joins TRBV19 to TRBJ1-1; tentative D call: TRBD1 (6 bases). In germline, CDR1 is LNHDA, CDR2 SQIVND (reference sequence). The CDR3 sequence is 14 residues long. V was cut by 8 bases and J by 4 bases, with 17 bases left in between. The CDR3 coding sequence is TGTGCCAGTTCAAGAGGGGGGGCGATCACTGAAGCTTTCTTT. It translates to CASSRGGAITEAFF.

CDR3 nucleotide sequence: TGTGCCACCAAGGTCCCAGGGGAACTTGGCTACACCTTC. Protein: CATKVPGELGYTF. This sequence joins TRBV24-1 and TRBJ1-2; TRBD1 is a possible D gene (6 bases). Trimming removed 8 bases from V and 7 bases from J, with 16 bases in between. Germline-derived CDR1 and CDR2 are KGHDR and SFDVKD. The CDR3 length is 13 residues.

V and J are TRBV15 and TRBJ1-4; D is perhaps TRBD1 (5 bases). The germline CDR1 and CDR2 sequences are LNHNV and YYDKDF (reference sequence). The CDR3 runs to 14 residues. Trimming left V 1 base short and J 6 bases short, with 9 bases between. CDR3 loop: CATSRGQGYEKLFF. The CDR3, as DNA: TGTGCCACCAGCAGAGGGCAGGGTTATGAAAAACTGTTTTTT.

The genes are TRBV11-2 and TRBJ1-1; D is uncertain. Germline V gene data show CDR1 as SGHAT and CDR2 as FQNNGV. Trimming removed 1 base from V and 10 bases from J, with 13 bases in between. The CDR3 contains 13 residues. This chain's CDR3 is CASSLAVRAGAFF. The DNA for the CDR3 is TGTGCCAGCAGCTTAGCAGTCCGGGCGGGAGCTTTCTTT.

The chain has TRBV4-1 and TRBJ2-3; D may be TRBD1 (5 bases). The V gene's germline CDR1 is MGHRA and CDR2 YSYEKL. Trimming stripped 2 bases from V and 7 bases from J, with 16 bases between. The CDR3 has 15 residues. The CDR3 sequence is CASSQPGQRQNTQYF. The CDR3 DNA reads as TGCGCCAGCAGCCAACCAGGGCAGAGGCAAAATACGCAGTATTTT.

V gene TRBV5-4 combines with J gene TRBJ2-7; possible D gene TRBD1, 5 bases. Germline assignment: CDR1 SGHNT and CDR2 YYREEE (reference sequence). The CDR3 is made up of 14 amino acids. V gave up 0 bases and J gave up 6 bases, with 13 bases separating them. The CDR3 DNA reads TGTGCCAGCAGCTTGGCCGGCAGGGTTGGCGAGCAGTACTTC. As protein: CASSLAGRVGEQYF. Based on the CDR3 plus reference TRBV5-4 and TRBJ2-7, the full variable domain is ETGVTQSPTHLIKTRGQQVTLRCSSQSGHNTVSWYQQALGQGPQFIFQYYREEENGRGNFPPRFSGLQFPNYSSELNVNALELDDSALYLCASSLAGRVGEQYFGPGTRLTVT.

The rearrangement joins TRBV19 to TRBJ2-7; the D gene is possibly TRBD2 (6 bases). From germline, CDR1 is LNHDA and CDR2 SQIVND (reference sequence). The CDR3 loop spans 11 amino acids. Trimming stripped 7 bases from V and 6 bases from J, with 10 bases between. CDR3 region: CASKGSGEQYF. The CDR3 nucleotides read TGTGCCAGTAAGGGTAGCGGCGAGCAGTACTTC.

This chain uses TRBV10-3 with TRBJ1-1; no firm D call. V lost 6 bases, J lost 8 bases, and 10 bases lay in between. Germline CDR1 is ENHRY and CDR2 is SYGVKD. The CDR3 runs 11 residues. CDR3 in DNA: TGTGCCATCAGGAGGGAACAGGAAGCTTTCTTT. Amino acid sequence: CAIRREQEAFF.

J is TRBJ2-1 and V is TRBV2; 9 bases are a match to TRBD1. This CDR3 contains 16 residues. Germline V gives CDR1 SNHLY, CDR2 FYNNEI. Trimming took 0 bases from V and 9 from J; bases not matched to a gene: 9. The CDR3 sequence: CASSEARTGARGEQFF. In nucleotides, the CDR3 is TGTGCCAGCAGTGAAGCAAGGACAGGGGCGCGTGGTGAGCAGTTCTTC.

V usage is TRBV7-9 and J usage is TRBJ2-1, with 9 bases lining up with TRBD2. J lost 4 bases, V lost 1 base, and 5 bases had no gene match. This CDR3 is 16 amino acids long. Germline lookup yields CDR1 SEHNR and CDR2 FQNEAQ (reference sequence). The CDR3 reads CASSLGLAGIYNEQFF. CDR3 DNA sequence: TGTGCCAGCAGCTTAGGGCTAGCGGGGATATACAATGAGCAGTTCTTC.

This chain uses TRBV12-3 or TRBV12-4 with TRBJ2-5, with a weak D call TRBD1 (6 bases). The CDR3 runs to 12 residues. The germline V and J ends were trimmed by 3 bases and 9 bases, with 11 bases remaining between them. CDR3 residues: CASSFPSGAQYF. CDR3 DNA: TGTGCCAGCAGTTTCCCCTCAGGGGCCCAGTACTTC.

This chain uses TRBV7-9 with TRBJ2-2; D might be TRBD2 (6 bases). The CDR3 consists of 16 residues. Germline values: CDR1 SEHNR, CDR2 FQNEAQ (reference sequence). V lost 11 bases and J lost 0, with 19 bases in between. This chain's CDR3 is CAPHGRGTANTGELFF. The CDR3 DNA is TGTGCCCCCCATGGGCGAGGGACTGCGAACACCGGGGAGCTGTTTTTT.

This chain uses TRBV2 with TRBJ2-1; 8 bases align to TRBD1. The CDR3 length is 12 residues. Germline assignment: CDR1 SNHLY and CDR2 FYNNEI. The junction had 2 bases not matched to a gene; V was cut back by 4 bases and J by 9 bases. The CDR3 protein is CASSGQGIEQFF. The DNA of the CDR3 is TGTGCCAGCAGTGGACAGGGGATTGAGCAGTTCTTC. Full variable domain (rest looked up from reference TRBV2 and TRBJ2-1): EPEVTQTPSHQVTQMGQEVILRCVPISNHLYFYWYRQILGQKVEFLVSFYNNEISEKSEIFDDQFSVERPDGSNFTLKIRSTKLEDSAMYFCASSGQGIEQFFGPGTRLTVL.

The sample holds a few counts of this clone. CDR3 loop: CASSADGAGSPLHF. The CDR3 DNA reads as TGTGCCAGCAGCGCGGACGGAGCGGGATCACCCCTCCACTTT. The genes are TRBV7-9 and TRBJ1-6; D uncertain. The V and J ends lost 5 bases and 10 bases respectively, with 15 bases between them. The CDR3 is made up of 14 amino acids. Germline values: CDR1 SEHNR, CDR2 FQNEAQ (reference sequence). The whole variable domain, remainder taken from reference TRBV7-9 and TRBJ1-6, is DTGVSQNPRHKITKRGQNVTFRCDPISEHNRLYWYRQTLGQGPEFLTYFQNEAQLEKSRLLSDRFSAERPKGSFSTLEIQRTEQGDSAMYLCASSADGAGSPLHFGNGTRLTVT.

The CDR3 sequence: CASSYSQGARTEAFF. Here the CDR3 DNA reads TGTGCCAGCAGTTACTCGCAGGGGGCGAGGACTGAAGCTTTCTTT. The V and J genes are TRBV6-2 or TRBV6-3 and TRBJ1-1, with 8 bases matching TRBD1. In germline, CDR1 is MNHEY, CDR2 SVGEGT. The CDR3 is 15 residues long. Trimming at V came to 0 bases and at J to 5 bases, leaving 5 bases not matched to a gene.

CDR3 amino acids: CASSLTTSGRGDQETQYF. The CDR3 coding sequence is TGTGCCAGCAGTTTAACGACTAGCGGGAGGGGGGACCAAGAGACCCAGTACTTC. The genes are TRBV27 and TRBJ2-5; TRBD2 agrees at 14 bases. Germline CDR1 reads MNHEY; CDR2 reads SMNVEV (reference sequence). The CDR3 runs to 18 residues. Unmatched junction bases numbered 5, after V lost 2 bases and J lost 0 bases.

V is TRBV9 and J is TRBJ2-1; TRBD2 agrees at 7 bases. The CDR3 totals 15 residues. The germline CDR1 and CDR2 sequences are SGDLS and YYNGEE. With 1 base clipped from V and 7 bases from J, the junction kept 8 bases outside the gene matches. CDR3 nucleotides: TGTGCCAGCAGCGTAACTACGGCGGGAGTGAATGAGCAGTTCTTC. Its protein product is CASSVTTAGVNEQFF.

A remark on this clone: The sample carries other DNA sequences with the same CDR3. V usage is TRBV19 and J usage is TRBJ1-2; 10 positions match TRBD1. Unmatched junction bases numbered 6, after V lost 6 bases and J lost 2 bases. The CDR3 runs to 15 residues. CDR1 and CDR2 (germline): LNHDA, SQIVND (reference sequence). DNA for the CDR3: TGTGCCAGTAGACCGGGACAGGGGATAAACTATGGCTACACCTTC. It encodes CASRPGQGINYGYTF.

The chain combines TRBV6-4 with TRBJ1-1; D is perhaps TRBD1 (5 bases). Per germline, CDR1 MRHNA and CDR2 SNTAGT. Trimming removed 3 bases from V and 6 bases from J, with 14 bases in between. This CDR3 comprises 14 residues. CDR3 coding DNA: TGTGCCAGCAGTGAGGACGGGGGGGTCTCTGAAGCTTTCTTT. It yields the protein CASSEDGGVSEAFF.

CDR3 nucleotide sequence: TGTGCCAGCAGCTTAGCTAGCGGGGGTACCCACGAGCAGTACTTC. This codes for CASSLASGGTHEQYF. The V gene is TRBV7-2, the J gene TRBJ2-7, with 9 positions matching TRBD2. CDR3 length: 15 amino acids. V was pared by 0 bases and J by 5 bases, with 5 bases of the junction left unmatched. Germline values: CDR1 SGHTA, CDR2 FQGNSA.

V and J are TRBV6-2 or TRBV6-3 and TRBJ1-2, with TRBD1 matching over 7 bases. Per germline, CDR1 MNHEY and CDR2 SVGEGT. V was clipped by 4 bases and J by 4 bases; unmatched bases: 3. The CDR3 consists of 13 residues. CDR3 sequence reads: CASSLQGTYGYTF. The CDR3 bases are TGTGCCAGCAGTTTACAGGGGACCTATGGCTACACCTTC.

The CDR3 region is CATSRGDTGGVRTYEQYF. The CDR3 DNA reads TGTGCCACCAGCAGAGGAGATACAGGGGGGGTAAGAACCTACGAGCAGTACTTC. The chain employs TRBV15 and TRBJ2-7, with D tentatively TRBD1 (8 bases). The ends were cut back, 1 base at V and 2 bases at J, with 21 bases in the middle. Germline loops: CDR1 LNHNV, CDR2 YYDKDF (reference sequence). CDR3 length equals 18 residues.

This clone appeared a few times. The chain couples TRBV25-1 to TRBJ2-3; TRBD2 matches at 11 bases. V lost 10 bases to trimming and J lost 2 bases; unmatched junction nucleotides: 11. The CDR3 extends over 16 amino acids. From germline, CDR1 is MGHDK and CDR2 SYGVNS. In DNA form, the CDR3 reads TGTGCCACCACCCGGGGGACTAGCGGACTCACAGATACGCAGTATTTT. Its translation: CATTRGTSGLTDTQYF.

CDR3 DNA sequence: TGTGCCAGCAGCTGGGACAGGGGGGTAGGAGGCTACACCTTC. The encoded protein is CASSWDRGVGGYTF. The rearrangement links TRBV7-9 to TRBJ1-2; 11 bases are a match to TRBD1. The CDR3 runs 14 residues. V lost 4 bases, J lost 8 bases, and 6 bases stayed unmatched. Germline lookup yields CDR1 SEHNR and CDR2 FQNEAQ (reference sequence).